The clone carrying this T cell receptor beta chain was counted a single time. Its specificity is not known. The data originate from a study of post-analysis software for immune sequencing data. Study overall: Included courses were relapsing-remitting and secondary progressive multiple sclerosis; progressive-relapsing multiple sclerosis was also included. Study-wide results and caveats: The normalized Chao1 diversity of multiple sclerosis patients was significantly lower than that of controls. Included in a set of about 5 TRBV segments more frequent in patients than controls were TRBV5-6, TRBV5-1 and TRBV20-1.

Germline V gene data show CDR1 as DFQATT and CDR2 as SNEGSKA (reference sequence). Trimming removed 1 base from V and 6 bases from J, with 13 bases in between. CDR3 size: 13 residues. Researchers reported that TCR beta cDNA libraries carried unique molecular identifiers. TCRdb ran MiXCR on the PCR reads and lists one entry per CDR3 protein. The sample lists 700,000 to 900,000 distinct CDR3 sequences, 35% to 55% occurring once. The source material was blood. The TCR comes from a girl aged 10 to 17 with multiple sclerosis. The V call is TRBV20-1, the J call TRBJ2-7; no clear D. The CDR3, as DNA: TGCAGTGCTAGAGTAACCGACCCGGGCGAGCAGTACTTC. Encoded protein: CSARVTDPGEQYF.